The 5 T cell receptor beta chains reported below all come from one sample, sequenced in a study of blood T cell repertoires in COVID-19. Measured with immunoSEQ multiplex PCR; TCRdb has only the in-frame clones, and not every one. Of 200,000 to 250,000 clones detected, nearly 90% appear once; the ten largest clones hold 9.5% to 14%. The specimen sequenced was PBMCs or T cells enriched from blood (not recorded which). These receptors all stem from a young man who had recovered from COVID-19.

The chain is built from TRBV6-5 and TRBJ1-1; 7 bases align to TRBD1. The CDR3 has 13 residues. With V trimmed by 10 bases and J by 3 bases, 8 bases remained unmatched. CDR1 is MNHEY, CDR2 SVGAGI, per germline. The CDR3 DNA reads TGTGCCACCGGGAGGGGACAGTACACTGAAGCTTTCTTT. It yields the protein CATGRGQYTEAFF.

V and J are TRBV5-6 and TRBJ1-5; D possibly corresponds to TRBD1 (5 bases). Germline V gene lookup returns CDR1 SGHDT and CDR2 YYEEEE. V gave up 2 bases and J gave up 6 bases, with 21 bases separating them. CDR3 length: 17 residues. Written as DNA, the CDR3 is TGTGCCAGCAGCTTTGGTGGGGGACGGGGGTATGGTCAGCCCCAGCATTTT. This codes for CASSFGGGRGYGQPQHF.

On this clone: Distinct nucleotide sequences in the sample also encode this CDR3. This rearrangement joins TRBV6-5 to TRBJ2-7, with a tentative D call TRBD2 (6 bases). Germline CDR1 is MNHEY and CDR2 is SVGAGI. The V end was cut by 8 bases, the J end by 0 bases, with 11 bases between. The CDR3 contains 13 residues. The DNA for the CDR3 is TGTGCCAGCCGCGGGGACCTCTCCTACGAGCAGTACTTC. This gives the protein CASRGDLSYEQYF.

The CDR3 region is CASSATRLYNEQFF. CDR3 sequence (DNA): TGTGCCAGCAGTGCCACTAGGCTCTACAATGAGCAGTTCTTC. The chain is built from TRBV9 and TRBJ2-1; D may be TRBD2 (5 bases). The ends were cut back, 5 bases at V and 3 bases at J, with 12 bases in the middle. The germline gives CDR1 SGDLS, CDR2 YYNGEE. The CDR3 covers 14 residues.

This sequence joins TRBV28 and TRBJ2-7, with a possible D match to TRBD2 (5 bases). This CDR3 is 15 amino acids long. Deletions cut 7 bases from V and 5 bases from J, with 21 bases between. Germline CDR1 is MDHEN and CDR2 is SYDVKM. CDR3 sequence (DNA): TGTGCCAGCACCCCCTCCTGGGGAGTAGGAAACGAGCAGTACTTC. The encoded protein is CASTPSWGVGNEQYF.